The rows below give T cell receptor beta chains drawn from one sample of a study of T-cell memory formation after mild COVID-19. TCRdb reanalysed the 5' RACE reads using MiXCR and keeps one entry per CDR3 protein. The data hold tens of thousands of distinct CDR3 sequences, with 5.5% to 7.5% observed a single time. The sequencing input was PBMCs or a T cell subset sorted from them (not recorded which). These receptors were collected from a man between 18 and 35 years old who had mild COVID-19 (a few samples of this study predate the infection). Cell type and time point are not known. CDR3s include the opening cysteine and the closing phenylalanine or tryptophan. The D gene is left open where the match is weak. The size of a clone is reported for some rows only, either as once, few or many, or as a class for expanded clones.

J gene,V gene,D gene,clone size,CDR3 protein,CDR3 DNA
TRBJ2-5,TRBV11-2,TRBD1,-,CASSSVRTGGRKTQYF,TGTGCCAGCAGCTCAGTTAGGACAGGGGGCAGGAAGACCCAGTACTTC
TRBJ2-5,TRBV7-2,-,many,CASSPARSSETQYF,TGTGCCAGCTCCCCGGCTCGGTCTTCCGAGACCCAGTACTTC
TRBJ1-1,TRBV19,TRBD1,few,CASRRTGDTEAFF,TGTGCCAGTAGGAGGACAGGGGATACTGAAGCTTTCTTT
TRBJ2-5,TRBV3-1,TRBD1,-,CASKGTGEETQYF,TGTGCCAGCAAAGGGACAGGGGAAGAGACCCAGTACTTC
TRBJ1-1,TRBV12-3/TRBV12-4,-,many,CASTPGVWGTEAFF,TGTGCCAGCACCCCAGGGGTATGGGGCACTGAAGCTTTCTTT
TRBJ2-1,TRBV20-1,TRBD1,few,CSAQTGGRRGLHEQFF,TGCAGTGCTCAGACAGGGGGCCGGCGGGGGTTGCATGAGCAGTTCTTC
TRBJ2-3,TRBV28,-,few,CASSIPPGNTQYF,TGTGCCAGCAGTATACCCCCTGGGAATACGCAGTATTTT
TRBJ2-5,TRBV7-2,-,many,CASSLALGRETQYF,TGTGCCAGCAGCTTAGCTCTGGGGAGAGAGACCCAGTACTTC
TRBJ1-2,TRBV6-5,TRBD1,few,CASRLDRNYYGYTF,TGTGCCAGCAGGTTGGACAGGAACTACTATGGCTACACCTTC
TRBJ2-1,TRBV12-3/TRBV12-4,TRBD2,few,CASTFLSGGAGEQFF,TGTGCCAGCACCTTCCTCAGCGGGGGGGCCGGTGAGCAGTTCTTC
TRBJ2-1,TRBV7-8,TRBD2,many,CASSRRVSGGAYNEQFF,TGTGCCAGCAGCCGCCGCGTTAGCGGGGGGGCGTACAATGAGCAGTTCTTC
TRBJ2-3,TRBV12-3/TRBV12-4,TRBD2,few,CASSSALSGGTDTQYF,TGTGCCAGCAGTTCCGCTCTTAGCGGGGGGACAGATACGCAGTATTTT
TRBJ2-5,TRBV29-1,TRBD1,-,CSVEDPWGQGAWETQYF,TGCAGCGTTGAAGATCCATGGGGACAGGGGGCCTGGGAGACCCAGTACTTC
TRBJ1-6,TRBV20-1,-,few,CSASRVNSPLHF,TGCAGTGCGAGTCGCGTGAATTCACCCCTCCACTTT